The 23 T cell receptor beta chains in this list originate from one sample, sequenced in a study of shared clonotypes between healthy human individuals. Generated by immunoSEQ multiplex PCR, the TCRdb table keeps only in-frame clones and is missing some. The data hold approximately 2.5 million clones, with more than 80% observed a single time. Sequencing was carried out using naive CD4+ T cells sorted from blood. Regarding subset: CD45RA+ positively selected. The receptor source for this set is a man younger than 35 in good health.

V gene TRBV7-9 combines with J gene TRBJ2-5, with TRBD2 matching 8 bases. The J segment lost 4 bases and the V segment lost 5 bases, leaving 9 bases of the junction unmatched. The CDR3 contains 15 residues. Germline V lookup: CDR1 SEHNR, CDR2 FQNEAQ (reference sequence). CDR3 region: CASSALAGGRETQYF. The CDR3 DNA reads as TGTGCCAGCAGCGCACTGGCGGGAGGTAGAGAGACCCAGTACTTC.

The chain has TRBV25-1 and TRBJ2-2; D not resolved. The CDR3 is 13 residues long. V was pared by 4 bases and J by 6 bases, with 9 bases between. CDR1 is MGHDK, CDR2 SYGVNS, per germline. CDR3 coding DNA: TGTGCCAGCAGTGCGACCCTCGCCGGGGAGCTGTTTTTT. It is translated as CASSATLAGELFF.

CDR3 residues: CASLRGGETQYF. For the CDR3, the DNA is TGTGCCAGCCTAAGGGGTGGAGAGACCCAGTACTTC. This chain uses TRBV6-6 with TRBJ2-5, with D tentatively TRBD1 (5 bases). The CDR3 has 12 amino acids. Germline V gene data show CDR1 as MNHNY and CDR2 as SVGAGI (reference sequence). The V and J ends lost 8 bases and 4 bases respectively, with 11 bases between them.

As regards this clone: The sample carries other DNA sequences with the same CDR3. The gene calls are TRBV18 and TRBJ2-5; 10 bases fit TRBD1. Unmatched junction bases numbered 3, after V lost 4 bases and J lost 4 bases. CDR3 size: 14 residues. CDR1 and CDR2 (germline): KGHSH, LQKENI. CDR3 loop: CASSRGQGGETQYF. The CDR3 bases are TGTGCCAGCTCACGCGGACAGGGGGGAGAGACCCAGTACTTC.

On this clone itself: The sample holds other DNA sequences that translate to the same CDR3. As DNA, the CDR3 is TGTGCCAGTAGCGGACAAGGTGGCAATCAGCCCCAGCATTTT. As protein: CASSGQGGNQPQHF. The chain is built from TRBV19 and TRBJ1-5; weak D call: TRBD1 (5 bases). CDR1 and CDR2 from the germline V gene are LNHDA and SQIVND (reference sequence). This CDR3 is built from 14 residues. Trimming pared 6 bases from V and 2 bases from J, leaving 11 bases between. Full variable domain (missing parts from reference TRBV19 and TRBJ1-5): DGGITQSPKYLFRKEGQNVTLSCEQNLNHDAMYWYRQDPGQGLRLIYYSQIVNDFQKGDIAEGYSVSREKKESFPLTVTSAQKNPTAFYLCASSGQGGNQPQHFGDGTRLSIL.

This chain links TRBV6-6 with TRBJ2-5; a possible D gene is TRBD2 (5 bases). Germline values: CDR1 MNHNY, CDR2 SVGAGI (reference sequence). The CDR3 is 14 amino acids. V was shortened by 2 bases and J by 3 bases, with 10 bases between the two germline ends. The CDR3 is CASSYEMGEETQYF. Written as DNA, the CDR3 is TGTGCCAGCAGTTACGAGATGGGAGAAGAGACCCAGTACTTC.

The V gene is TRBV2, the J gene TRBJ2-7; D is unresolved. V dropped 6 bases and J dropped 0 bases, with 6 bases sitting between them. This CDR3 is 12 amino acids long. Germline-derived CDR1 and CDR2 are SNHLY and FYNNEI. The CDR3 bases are TGTGCCAGCAGCCACGACTCCTACGAGCAGTACTTC. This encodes CASSHDSYEQYF.

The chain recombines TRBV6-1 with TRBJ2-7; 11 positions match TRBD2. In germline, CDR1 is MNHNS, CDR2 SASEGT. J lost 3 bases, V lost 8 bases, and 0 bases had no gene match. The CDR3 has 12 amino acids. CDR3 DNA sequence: TGTGCCAGCGGGACTAGCGGCTACGAGCAGTACTTC. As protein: CASGTSGYEQYF.

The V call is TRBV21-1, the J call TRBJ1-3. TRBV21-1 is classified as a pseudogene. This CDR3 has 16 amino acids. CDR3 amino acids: CASSKSGRPSGNTIYF. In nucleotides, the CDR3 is TGTGCCAGCAGCAAATCTGGCAGACCCTCTGGAAACACCATATATTTT.

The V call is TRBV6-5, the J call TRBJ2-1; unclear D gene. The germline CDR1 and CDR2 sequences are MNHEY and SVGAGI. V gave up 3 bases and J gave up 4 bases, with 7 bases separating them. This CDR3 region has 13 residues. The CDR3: CASSYEGYNEQFF. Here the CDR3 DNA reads TGTGCCAGCAGTTATGAAGGGTACAATGAGCAGTTCTTC.

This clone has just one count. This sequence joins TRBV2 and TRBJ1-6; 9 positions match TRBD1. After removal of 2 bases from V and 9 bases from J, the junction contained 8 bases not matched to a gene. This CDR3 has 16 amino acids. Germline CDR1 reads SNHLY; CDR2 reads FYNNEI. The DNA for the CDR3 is TGTGCCAGCAGTGAATTGGGCACAGGGGGCAGTTCACCCCTCCACTTT. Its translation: CASSELGTGGSSPLHF.

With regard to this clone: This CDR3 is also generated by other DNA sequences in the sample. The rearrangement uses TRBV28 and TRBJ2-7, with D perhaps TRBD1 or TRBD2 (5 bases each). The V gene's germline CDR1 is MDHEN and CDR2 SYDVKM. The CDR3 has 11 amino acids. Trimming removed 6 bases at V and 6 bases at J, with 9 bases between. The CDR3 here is CASRTGTEQYF. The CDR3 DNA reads TGTGCCAGCAGAACGGGGACCGAGCAGTACTTC.

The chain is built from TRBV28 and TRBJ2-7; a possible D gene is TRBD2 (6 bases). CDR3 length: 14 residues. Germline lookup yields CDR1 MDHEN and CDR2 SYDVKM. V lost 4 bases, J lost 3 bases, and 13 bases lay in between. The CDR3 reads CASSSPSGFYEQYF. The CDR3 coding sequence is TGTGCCAGCAGTTCTCCAAGCGGGTTCTACGAGCAGTACTTC.

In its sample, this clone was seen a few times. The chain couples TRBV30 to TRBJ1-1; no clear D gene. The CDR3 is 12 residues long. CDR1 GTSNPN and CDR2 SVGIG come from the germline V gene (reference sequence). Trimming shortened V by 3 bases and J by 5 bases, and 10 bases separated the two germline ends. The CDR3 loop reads CAWSPVPTEAFF. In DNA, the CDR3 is TGTGCCTGGAGCCCAGTCCCTACTGAAGCTTTCTTT.

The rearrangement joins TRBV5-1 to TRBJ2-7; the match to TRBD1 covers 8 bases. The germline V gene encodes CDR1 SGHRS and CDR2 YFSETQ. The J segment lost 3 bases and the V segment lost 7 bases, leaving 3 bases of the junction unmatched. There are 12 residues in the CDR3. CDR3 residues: CASGQGIYEQYF. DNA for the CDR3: TGCGCCAGCGGACAGGGAATCTACGAGCAGTACTTC.

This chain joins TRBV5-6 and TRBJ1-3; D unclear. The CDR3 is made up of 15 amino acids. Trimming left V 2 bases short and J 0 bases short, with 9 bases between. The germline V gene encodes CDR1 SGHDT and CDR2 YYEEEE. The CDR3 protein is CASSFQMSSGNTIYF. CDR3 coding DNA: TGTGCCAGCAGCTTCCAGATGAGCTCTGGAAACACCATATATTTT. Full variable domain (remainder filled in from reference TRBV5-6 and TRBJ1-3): DAGVTQSPTHLIKTRGQQVTLRCSPKSGHDTVSWYQQALGQGPQFIFQYYEEEERQRGNFPDRFSGHQFPNYSSELNVNALLLGDSALYLCASSFQMSSGNTIYFGEGSWLTVV.

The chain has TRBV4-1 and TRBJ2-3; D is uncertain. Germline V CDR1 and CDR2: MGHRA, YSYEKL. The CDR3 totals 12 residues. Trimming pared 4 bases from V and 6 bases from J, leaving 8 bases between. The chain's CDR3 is CASSLPRDTQYF. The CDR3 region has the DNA TGCGCCAGCAGCCTGCCACGGGATACGCAGTATTTT.

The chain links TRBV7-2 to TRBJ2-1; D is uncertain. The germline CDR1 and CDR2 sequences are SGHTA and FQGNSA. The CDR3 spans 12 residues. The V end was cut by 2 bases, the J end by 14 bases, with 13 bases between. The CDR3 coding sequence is TGTGCCAGCAGCTTAATAAGGCCCGTCAAGTTCTTC. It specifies CASSLIRPVKFF.

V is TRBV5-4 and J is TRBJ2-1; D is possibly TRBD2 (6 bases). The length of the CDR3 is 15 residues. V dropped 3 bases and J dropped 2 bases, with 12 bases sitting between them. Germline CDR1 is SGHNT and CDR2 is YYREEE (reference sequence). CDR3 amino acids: CASSYLPGAYNEQFF. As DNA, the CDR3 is TGTGCCAGCAGCTATCTGCCGGGGGCCTACAATGAGCAGTTCTTC.

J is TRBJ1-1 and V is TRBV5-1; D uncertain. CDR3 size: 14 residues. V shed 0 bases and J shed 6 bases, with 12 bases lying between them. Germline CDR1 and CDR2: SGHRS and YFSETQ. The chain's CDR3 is CASSLGSGRAEAFF. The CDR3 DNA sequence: TGCGCCAGCAGCTTGGGATCCGGGAGGGCTGAAGCTTTCTTT.

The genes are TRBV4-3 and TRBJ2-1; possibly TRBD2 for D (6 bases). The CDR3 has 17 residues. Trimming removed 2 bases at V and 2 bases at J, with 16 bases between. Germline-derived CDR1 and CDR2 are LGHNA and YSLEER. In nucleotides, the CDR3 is TGCGCCAGCAGCCAAAGGGACTTTTTAACGGCCTACAATGAGCAGTTCTTC. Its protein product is CASSQRDFLTAYNEQFF.

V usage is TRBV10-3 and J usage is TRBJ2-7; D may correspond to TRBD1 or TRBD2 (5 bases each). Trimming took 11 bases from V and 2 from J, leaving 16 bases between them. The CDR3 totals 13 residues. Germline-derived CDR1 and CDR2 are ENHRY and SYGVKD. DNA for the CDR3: TGTGCCGCCGCCGGGACGGAGACCTACGAGCAGTACTTC. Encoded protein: CAAAGTETYEQYF.

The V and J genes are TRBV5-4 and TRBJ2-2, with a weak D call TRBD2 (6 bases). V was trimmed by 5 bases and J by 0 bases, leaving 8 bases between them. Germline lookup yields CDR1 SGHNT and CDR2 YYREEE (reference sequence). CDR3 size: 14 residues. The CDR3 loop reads CASSSGANTGELFF. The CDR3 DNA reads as TGTGCCAGCAGTAGCGGAGCGAACACCGGGGAGCTGTTTTTT.